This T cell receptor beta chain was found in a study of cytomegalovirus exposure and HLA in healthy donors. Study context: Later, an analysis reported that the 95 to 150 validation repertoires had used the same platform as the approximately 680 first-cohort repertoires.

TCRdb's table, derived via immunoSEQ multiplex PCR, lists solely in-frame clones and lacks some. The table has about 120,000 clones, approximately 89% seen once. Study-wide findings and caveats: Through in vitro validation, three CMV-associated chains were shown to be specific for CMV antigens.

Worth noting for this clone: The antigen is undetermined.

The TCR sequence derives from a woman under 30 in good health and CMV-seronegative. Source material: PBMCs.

The CDR3 loop is CANSPTGGRNQETQYF. Here the CDR3 DNA reads TGTGCCAACTCGCCGACCGGCGGGAGGAACCAAGAGACCCAGTACTTC. This chain links TRBV10-3 with TRBJ2-5; TRBD2 aligns across 8 bases. CDR1 ENHRY and CDR2 SYGVKD come from the germline V gene. V gave up 10 bases and J gave up 0 bases; unmatched junction bases: 13. CDR3 length: 16 residues.